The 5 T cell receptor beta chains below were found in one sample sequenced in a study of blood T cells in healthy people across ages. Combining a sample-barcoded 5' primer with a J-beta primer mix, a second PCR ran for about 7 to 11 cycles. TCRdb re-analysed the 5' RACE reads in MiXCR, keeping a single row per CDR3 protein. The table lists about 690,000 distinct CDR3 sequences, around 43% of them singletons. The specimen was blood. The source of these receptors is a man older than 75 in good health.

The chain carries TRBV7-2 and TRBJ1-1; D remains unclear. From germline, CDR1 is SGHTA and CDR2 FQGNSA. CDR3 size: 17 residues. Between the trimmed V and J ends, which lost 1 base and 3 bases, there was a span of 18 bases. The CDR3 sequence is CASSLEGLGRRYTEAFF. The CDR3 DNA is TGTGCCAGCAGCTTAGAAGGCTTGGGCAGGCGATACACTGAAGCTTTCTTT.

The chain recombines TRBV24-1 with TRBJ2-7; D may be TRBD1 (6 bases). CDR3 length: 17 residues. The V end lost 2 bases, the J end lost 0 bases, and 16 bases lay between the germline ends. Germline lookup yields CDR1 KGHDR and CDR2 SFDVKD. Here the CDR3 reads CATSDSGPGASSYEQYF. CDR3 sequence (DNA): TGTGCCACCAGTGATTCCGGGCCAGGGGCAAGCTCCTACGAGCAGTACTTC.

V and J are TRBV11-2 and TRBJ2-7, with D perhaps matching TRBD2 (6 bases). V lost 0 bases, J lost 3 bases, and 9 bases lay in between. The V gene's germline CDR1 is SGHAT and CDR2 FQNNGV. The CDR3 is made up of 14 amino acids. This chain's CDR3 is CASSLDRGDYEQYF. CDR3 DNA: TGTGCCAGCAGCTTAGATCGCGGGGACTACGAGCAGTACTTC.

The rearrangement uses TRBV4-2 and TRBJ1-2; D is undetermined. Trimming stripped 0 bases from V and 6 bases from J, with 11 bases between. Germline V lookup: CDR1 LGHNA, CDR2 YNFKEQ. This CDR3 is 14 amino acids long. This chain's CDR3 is CASSQELTYDGYTF. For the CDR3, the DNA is TGTGCCAGCAGCCAAGAATTAACGTACGATGGCTACACCTTC.

Here the CDR3 reads CSAMVAYEQYF. CDR3 in DNA: TGCAGCGCTATGGTTGCCTACGAGCAGTACTTC. The V call is TRBV29-1, the J call TRBJ2-7; D unclear. The V gene lost 7 bases and the J gene lost 2 bases, with 9 bases spanning the gap. CDR1 SQVTM and CDR2 ANQGSEA come from the germline V gene. This CDR3 contains 11 residues.